This T cell receptor (beta chain) originates from a study of blood T cells in healthy people across ages. This CDR3 region has 15 residues. The germline V gene has CDR1 SGHKS and CDR2 YYEKEE (reference sequence). V lost 1 base to trimming and J lost 5 bases; unmatched junction nucleotides: 7. Alongside a J-beta primer mix, a sample-barcoded 5' primer served in a second PCR lasting about 7 to 11 cycles. From the 5' RACE reads, TCRdb called clonotypes with MiXCR, one entry per CDR3 protein. The table records about 830,000 distinct CDR3 sequences, around two thirds of them present only once. This sequence joins TRBV5-5 and TRBJ2-5, with 8 bases fitting TRBD1. The sequence was collected from a man aged 25-40 years in good health. Sequencing was performed on blood. As DNA, the CDR3 is TGTGCCAGCAGCTTGCAACAGGGGGTTGGGGAGACCCAGTACTTC. Encoded protein: CASSLQQGVGETQYF.